The T cell receptor (beta chain) described here comes from a study of T cells in tuberculosis (dated by TCRdb to 2017 to 2018). As for the study more broadly: The study combined CD1B tetramers and high-throughput TCR immunosequencing to characterize T cells specific for the mycobacterial lipid antigen glucose monomycolate (GMM). IGRA-negative adolescents, IGRA-positive adolescents with latent tuberculosis and adults with active tuberculosis, some 11 per group, were compared in a South African clinical cohort. The paper's findings and limits, for the study overall: The smaller NN-distances were partly driven by shorter CDR3-alpha lengths in active tuberculosis patients, and the difference for TCR-beta did not reach statistical significance. Smaller mean NN-distances to GMM-specific TCRs were observed in active tuberculosis TCR-alpha repertoires than in IGRA-negative controls, suggesting clonal expansion of GMM-specific TCRs. With the diverse GMM-specific repertoire as input, a classifier achieved under 90% accuracy (AUROC 0.7 to 0.9), whereas GEM motif frequencies as input gave roughly 70% accuracy. Clinical samples were chosen by availability of cryopreserved specimens, and active tuberculosis cases were adults while controls were adolescents.

As for this clone: Its target antigen remains unknown. Within one base of it there is no much larger clone, and no base qualities were kept.

At study entry, a tuberculin skin test and the QuantiFERON-TB GOLD In-Tube IGRA were used to screen adolescents for latent tuberculosis infection. Immunosequencing was performed on unsorted cryopreserved PBMC and covered roughly 98,000 T cells per clinical donor on average. Eleven high schools in the Worcester region of the Western Cape, South Africa, served as enrollment sites for adolescents aged 12 to 18 years. Some ten M. tuberculosis-infected and some 10 uninfected adolescents were selected with matching for age and sex. PBMC from adolescents were isolated by density centrifugation from freshly drawn heparinized blood and then cryopreserved. The immunoSEQ multiplex PCR assay was used to generate TCR libraries, with TCR-beta and/or TCR-alpha/delta assays applied to each sample. The Illumina high-throughput platform was used to sequence the amplified TCR libraries. For the original study's pipeline: Clustering and dimensionality reduction relied on pairwise TCRdist distances among GMM-specific receptors from T cells that were either sorted ex vivo or expanded in vitro. Each clinical repertoire was scored by mean NN-distance, the average TCRdist to the nearest 10% of tetramer-positive reference sequences. To compute GEM TCR motif frequency, the fraction of unique TCRs matching known GEM sequences by V/J usage and CDR3 length was calculated. Active tuberculosis was classified by linear discriminant analysis with leave-one-out cross-validation, implemented in scikit-learn. Entries here come from immuneACCESS through TCRdb and include only in-frame sequences with V and J called. Some clones fail to appear in such tables; in the studies checked, an unresolved V gene covers under half of the shortfall, and the cause of the remainder is unknown. The V and J calls and clone size come from that table; D and trimming were worked out from the DNA. The sample yields 35,000 to 55,000 clones; roughly 96% were counted once. Approximately 7.6% of the sample is taken by the ten largest.

The TCR was taken from a donor between 10 and 35 years old with latent tuberculosis or without tuberculosis infection. Material: PBMCs.

The CDR3 loop reads CAWSRGGANTQYF. Here is the DNA: TGTGCCTGGAGTCGTGGGGGCGCGAATACGCAGTATTTT. The chain is encoded by TRBV30 joined to TRBJ2-3, and TRBD1 may be the D gene, going by 6 matching bases. The CDR1 and CDR2 encoded by the germline V gene (reference sequence) are GTSNPN and SVGIG. Reading from cysteine to phenylalanine, the CDR3 counts 13 amino acids. Solely the CDR3 DNA is kept, with 39 bases framed from the first base. V loses 2 bases, J loses 7 bases, and the germline ends lie 13 bases apart.